The 3 T cell receptor beta chains in this list originate from one sample, sequenced in a study of T cells after posttransplantation cyclophosphamide (TCRdb year 2016). Library preparation was by the immunoSEQ multiplex PCR assay. The clones in this table, taken by TCRdb from immuneACCESS, are in-frame only. Not every clone is retained; where verified, under half of the shortfall comes from an unresolved V gene, and the cause of the rest is unknown. The sample data list tens of thousands of clones, and roughly 91% of these were observed just once. 0.1% of the sample lies in the top ten. To count as naive, T cells had to be viable CD3+CD4+ or CD3+CD8+ cells with a CCR7+CD45RA+CD45RO-CD95-CD27+CD28+ profile. Input material: naive CD4+ T cells sorted from blood. Receptor source: a man younger than 40 in good health and a related stem cell transplant donor.

V and J are TRBV9 and TRBJ2-1, with 9 bases matching TRBD1. Germline V CDR1 and CDR2: SGDLS, YYNGEE. Trimming removed 4 bases from V and 4 bases from J; junction bases left unmatched: 12. The CDR3 sequence is 17 residues long. CDR3 in DNA: TGTGCCAGCAGCCATAATATGGACAGGGGTGGATACAATGAGCAGTTCTTC. It translates to CASSHNMDRGGYNEQFF.

CDR3 sequence reads: CASSTQGASYNEQFF. CDR3 DNA: TGTGCCAGCAGTACCCAGGGGGCTTCCTACAATGAGCAGTTCTTC. The V call is TRBV6-5, the J call TRBJ2-1, with 8 nucleotides matching TRBD1. V trimming: 5 bases; J trimming: 1 base; junction bases outside the gene matches: 4. This CDR3 is built from 15 residues. Germline assignment: CDR1 MNHEY and CDR2 SVGAGI.

The chain has TRBV2 and TRBJ1-6; 7 bases match TRBD1. Trimming removed 5 bases from V and 0 bases from J; junction bases left unmatched: 7. The CDR3 has 17 residues. Germline V gene data show CDR1 as SNHLY and CDR2 as FYNNEI. The DNA of the CDR3 is TGTGCCAGCAGTTTTGACAGGGTGAGCTCCTATAATTCACCCCTCCACTTT. This codes for CASSFDRVSSYNSPLHF.